Each of the 10 T cell receptor beta chains below was sequenced from the same sample in a study of shared clonotypes between healthy human individuals (dated by TCRdb to the early 2020s). Library creation used the immunoSEQ multiplex PCR assay. The table comes from immuneACCESS by way of TCRdb, which keeps in-frame sequences with V and J called. Part of the clones is missing from these tables; in studies checked, under half for an unresolved V gene and the rest for unknown reasons. This sample comprises approximately 980,000 clones, more than 75% of them detected only once. Approximately 1.5% of the sample lies in the top ten. Sequences were obtained from memory CD4+ T cells sorted from blood. The cell subset or site label, read with the paper, signifies: CD45RA-negative fraction. These receptors were obtained from a man between 18 and 29 years old in good health.

V usage is TRBV6-4 and J usage is TRBJ2-3; TRBD2 aligns across 8 bases. Germline-derived CDR1 and CDR2 are MRHNA and SNTAGT. V shed 2 bases, J shed 2 bases, and the junction held 3 bases outside the gene matches. The CDR3 has 15 amino acids. CDR3: CASSDQGLATDTQYF. The CDR3 nucleotides read TGTGCCAGCAGTGACCAAGGACTAGCCACAGATACGCAGTATTTT.

The chain carries TRBV7-9 and TRBJ1-1; D is unclear. Germline CDR1 reads SEHNR; CDR2 reads FQNEAQ (reference sequence). V dropped 0 bases and J dropped 5 bases, with 13 bases sitting between them. The CDR3 consists of 15 residues. CDR3 DNA: TGTGCCAGCAGCTTAGCTTGGGATTTAGAAACTGAAGCTTTCTTT. This encodes CASSLAWDLETEAFF.

This clone has more than one count but fewer than ten. Additional DNA sequences in this sample encode the identical CDR3. The chain is built from TRBV6-1 and TRBJ1-5; D remains ambiguous. V shed 6 bases and J shed 0 bases, with 6 bases lying between them. The V gene's germline CDR1 is MNHNS and CDR2 SASEGT. CDR3 length equals 13 residues. DNA for the CDR3: TGTGCCAGCAGGGAGTATAGCAATCAGCCCCAGCATTTT. Translation gives CASREYSNQPQHF.

V is TRBV18 and J is TRBJ1-2, with D possibly being TRBD1 (6 bases). The V end was cut by 3 bases, the J end by 0 bases, with 11 bases between. CDR1 is KGHSH, CDR2 LQKENI, per germline. CDR3 length equals 15 residues. Here the CDR3 reads CASSPETGANYGYTF. The CDR3 nucleotides are TGTGCCAGCTCACCCGAGACAGGAGCTAACTATGGCTACACCTTC.

The rearrangement joins TRBV18 to TRBJ2-7; D possibly corresponds to TRBD2 (6 bases). This CDR3 has 14 amino acids. The germline V gene has CDR1 KGHSH and CDR2 LQKENI. Trimming removed 1 base from V and 6 bases from J, with 13 bases in between. DNA of the CDR3: TGTGCCAGCTCACCACAAGGAGGGGATAGCGAGCAGTACTTC. This translates into CASSPQGGDSEQYF.

CDR3: CASGGSGVTQYF. In DNA form, the CDR3 reads TGTGCCAGCGGGGGTTCCGGAGTGACCCAGTACTTC. J is TRBJ2-5 and V is TRBV2; either TRBD1 or TRBD2 may supply D (5 bases each). CDR3 length: 12 residues. V gave up 8 bases and J gave up 7 bases, with 14 bases separating them. CDR1 is SNHLY, CDR2 FYNNEI, per germline.

This clone was detected a few times. Other DNA sequences of this sample code for an identical CDR3. V is TRBV4-1 and J is TRBJ1-2, with 7 positions matching TRBD1. This CDR3 is built from 15 residues. Per the germline V gene, CDR1 is MGHRA and CDR2 is YSYEKL. J gave up 4 bases and V 0 bases, and 5 bases lay outside the gene matches. In DNA form, the CDR3 reads TGCGCCAGCAGCCAAGAAACAGGGGAGGTCTATGGCTACACCTTC. Translating it yields CASSQETGEVYGYTF.

This chain links TRBV7-9 with TRBJ2-4; D gene ambiguous. CDR3 length: 11 amino acids. V was pared by 3 bases and J by 10 bases, with 7 bases between. CDR1 is SEHNR, CDR2 FQNEAQ, per germline (reference sequence). The CDR3 sequence is CASSLSEIQYF. Written as DNA, the CDR3 is TGTGCCAGCAGCTTGTCTGAGATTCAGTACTTC.

This clone was observed a few times. This rearrangement joins TRBV7-8 to TRBJ2-7; TRBD1 might be the D (7 bases). Trimming removed 4 bases from V and 3 bases from J, with 13 bases in between. Germline V CDR1 and CDR2: SGHVS, FQNEAQ. CDR3 length equals 14 residues. This CDR3 reads CASSYAGQFYEQYF. CDR3 bases: TGTGCCAGCAGCTACGCGGGACAGTTCTACGAGCAGTACTTC.

This chain uses TRBV11-2 with TRBJ2-1; no firm D call. The germline V gene encodes CDR1 SGHAT and CDR2 FQNNGV. Trimming pared 0 bases from V and 5 bases from J, leaving 5 bases between. The CDR3 runs 13 residues. The CDR3 DNA reads as TGTGCCAGCAGCTTAGACGGTGACAATGAGCAGTTCTTC. This gives the protein CASSLDGDNEQFF.